This entry describes one T cell receptor (beta chain). In the study's own analysis: Researchers report that nucleated cell counts were estimated from reference gene primer amplification. The protocol was immunoSEQ multiplex PCR, while the TCRdb copy is restricted to in-frame clones and leaves out a portion. V and J calls and clone size are given by that table; D and trimming were obtained from the DNA. The repertoire holds 200,000 to 250,000 clones, with 65% to 85% as singletons. Patients of the Seattle cohort, enrolled during active infection, were followed longitudinally. With 2 bases removed from V and 7 bases from J, the gap between germline ends came to 17 bases. Germline assignment: CDR1 LGHDT and CDR2 YNNKEL (reference sequence). The CDR3 spans 16 residues. These data come from a study of blood T cell repertoires in COVID-19. Turning to the study itself: Researchers got acute and convalescent COVID-19 samples from the United States, Italy and Spain.

This sequence joins TRBV3-1 (or the pseudogene TRBV3-2) and TRBJ1-4; TRBD1 is a possible D gene (5 bases). Sequencing used peripheral blood. The TCR originated in a woman aged 25 to 39 with COVID-19, enrolled during active disease. CDR3 sequence reads: CASSQLVGGQGEKLFF. CDR3 sequence (DNA): TGTGCCAGCAGCCAATTGGTGGGAGGGCAGGGTGAAAAACTGTTTTTT.